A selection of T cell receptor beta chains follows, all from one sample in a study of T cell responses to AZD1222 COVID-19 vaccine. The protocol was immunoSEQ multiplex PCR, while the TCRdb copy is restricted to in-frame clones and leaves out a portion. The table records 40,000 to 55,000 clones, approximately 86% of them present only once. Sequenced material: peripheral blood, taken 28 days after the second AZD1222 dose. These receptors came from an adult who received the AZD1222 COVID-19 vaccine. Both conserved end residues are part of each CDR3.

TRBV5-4,CASSPGLAGANTGELFF
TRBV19,CATSSGRNNEQFF
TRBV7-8,CASSLSAPANYGYTF
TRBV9,CASSPTGTTGTDTQYF
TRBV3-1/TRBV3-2,CASSQVHSGANVLTF
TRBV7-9,CASSLRSLAGASEQFF
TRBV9,CASSVGPQGAGANVLTF
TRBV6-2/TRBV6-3,CASSRPLVSEAFF
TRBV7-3,CASSLMEGSSYEQYF
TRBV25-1,CASSRQGITEAFF
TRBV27,CASSFPGEKLFF
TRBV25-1,CASSDMGQGEGGELFF
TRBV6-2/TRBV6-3,CASSYSTGATNQPQHF
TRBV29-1,CSVARDRDTEAFF
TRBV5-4,CASGTGRGSTEAFF
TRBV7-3,CASSLGTVTDTQYF
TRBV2,CASSERYEQYF
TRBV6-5,CASSYSAGAYEQYF
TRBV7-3,CASSLRHSAFQETQYF
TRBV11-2,CASSPGFNEKLFF
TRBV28,CASSLRGYEQYF
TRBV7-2,CASSLGDLNIQYF
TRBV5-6,CASSFFGQQLYQPQHF
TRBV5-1,CASSLRDRGGKVWLYYGYTF
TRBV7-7,CASSSTGGGETQYF
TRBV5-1,CASSLGTGDEKLFF
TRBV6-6,CASSYPEGEQYF
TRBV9,CASSVTGGSTDTQYF
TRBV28,CASSLAGRKSSYEQYF
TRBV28,CASSLLTGVNTEAFF
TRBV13,CASSIGQVYNEQFF